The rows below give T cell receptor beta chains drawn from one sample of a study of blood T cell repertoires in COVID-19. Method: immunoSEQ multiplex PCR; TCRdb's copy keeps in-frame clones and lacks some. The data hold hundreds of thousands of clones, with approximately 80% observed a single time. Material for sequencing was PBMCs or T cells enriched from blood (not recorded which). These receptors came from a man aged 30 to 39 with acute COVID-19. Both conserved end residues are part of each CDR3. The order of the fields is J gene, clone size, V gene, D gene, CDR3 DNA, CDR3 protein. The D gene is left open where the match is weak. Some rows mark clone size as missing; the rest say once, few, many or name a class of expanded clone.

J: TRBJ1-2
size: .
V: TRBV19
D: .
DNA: TGTGCCAGTAGTATAAATGGAGGCCATGGCTACACCTTC
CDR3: CASSINGGHGYTF

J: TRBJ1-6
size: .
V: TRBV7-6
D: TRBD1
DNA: TGTGCCAGCAGCTCAACGACAGGGGCGGTCGGATCACCCCTCCACTTT
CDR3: CASSSTTGAVGSPLHF

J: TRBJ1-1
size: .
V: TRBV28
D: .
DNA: TGTGCCAGCAGTTTAATAGACAGGATCACTGAAGCTTTCTTT
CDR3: CASSLIDRITEAFF

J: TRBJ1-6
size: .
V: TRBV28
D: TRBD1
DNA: TGTGCCAGCACCTTCCTCGGGACAGGGTATTCACCCCTCCACTTT
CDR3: CASTFLGTGYSPLHF

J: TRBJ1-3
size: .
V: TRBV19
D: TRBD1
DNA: TGTGCCACCCACCAGGGGGCTAAACAAGTCTCTGGAAACACCATATATTTT
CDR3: CATHQGAKQVSGNTIYF

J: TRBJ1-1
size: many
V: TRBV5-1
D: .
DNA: TGCGCCAGCAGCTACCCAGGGAACACTGAAGCTTTCTTT
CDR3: CASSYPGNTEAFF

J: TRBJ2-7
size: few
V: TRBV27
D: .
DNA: TGTGCCAGCACCACGGGGTCCCGCTACGAGCAGTACTTC
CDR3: CASTTGSRYEQYF

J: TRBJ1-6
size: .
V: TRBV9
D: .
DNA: TGTGCCAGCAGCGTCGACCCAGGGTATAATTCACCCCTCCACTTT
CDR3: CASSVDPGYNSPLHF

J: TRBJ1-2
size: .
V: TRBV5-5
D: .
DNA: TGTGCCAGCAGCTTAGACGGACAGTATAACTATGGCTACACCTTC
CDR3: CASSLDGQYNYGYTF

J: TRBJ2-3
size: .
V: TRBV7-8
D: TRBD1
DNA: TGTGCCAGCAGCCGAGGGACAGTGGGGAATACGCAGTATTTT
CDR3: CASSRGTVGNTQYF

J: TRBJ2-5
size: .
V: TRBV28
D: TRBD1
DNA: TGTGCCAGCAGTTTATGGGCAGGGGGCGTAGGTCAAGAGACCCAGTACTTC
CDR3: CASSLWAGGVGQETQYF

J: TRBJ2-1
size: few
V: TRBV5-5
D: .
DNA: TGTGCCAGCAGCTTGGTTCTCGTCGAGCAGTTCTTC
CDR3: CASSLVLVEQFF

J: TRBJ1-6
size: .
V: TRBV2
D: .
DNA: TGTGCCAGCAGTGTACAGGGTGTTTCTTCACCCCTCCACTTT
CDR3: CASSVQGVSSPLHF

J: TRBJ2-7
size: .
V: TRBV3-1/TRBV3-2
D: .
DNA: TGTGCCAGCAGCCAAGACTGGACACTCTCCTACGAGCAGTACTTC
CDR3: CASSQDWTLSYEQYF

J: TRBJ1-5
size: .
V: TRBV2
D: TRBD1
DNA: TGTGCCAGCAGGGAGACAGGGATATTTAGCAATCAGCCCCAGCATTTT
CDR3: CASRETGIFSNQPQHF

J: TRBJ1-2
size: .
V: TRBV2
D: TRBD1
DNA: TGTGCCAGCAGTGAAGTAGCACAGGGGGATGGCTACACCTTC
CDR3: CASSEVAQGDGYTF

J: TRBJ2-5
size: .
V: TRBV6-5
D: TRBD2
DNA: TGTGCCACCTCCAGCCTAGCGGGGGTGGAGACCCAGTACTTC
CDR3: CATSSLAGVETQYF

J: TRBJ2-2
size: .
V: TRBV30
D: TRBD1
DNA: TGTGCCTGGAGTCGACAGGGCGGCGGGGAGCTGTTTTTT
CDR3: CAWSRQGGGELFF

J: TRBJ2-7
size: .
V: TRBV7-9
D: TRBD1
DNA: TGTGCCAGCAGCTCCGGACAGGGGACCTACGAGCAGTACTTC
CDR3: CASSSGQGTYEQYF

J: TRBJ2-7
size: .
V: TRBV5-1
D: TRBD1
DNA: TGCGCCAGCAGCTTGACCGGGACAGGGAGCTACGAGCAGTACTTC
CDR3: CASSLTGTGSYEQYF

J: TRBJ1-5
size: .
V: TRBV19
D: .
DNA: TGTGCCAGTAGTATCGATTGGAGCCAGCATTTT
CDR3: CASSIDWSQHF

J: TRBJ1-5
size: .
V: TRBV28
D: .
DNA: TGTGCCAGCAGATCAGGGGTTCAGCCCCAGCATTTT
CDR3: CASRSGVQPQHF

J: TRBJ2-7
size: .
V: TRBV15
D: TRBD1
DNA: TGTGCCACCAGCAGTCAGAACAGGGGCGACCTTTACGAGCAGTACTTC
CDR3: CATSSQNRGDLYEQYF

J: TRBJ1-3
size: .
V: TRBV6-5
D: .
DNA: TGTGCCAGCAGTTCGCCCAGAACAGGCGCCGGAAACACCATATATTTT
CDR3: CASSSPRTGAGNTIYF

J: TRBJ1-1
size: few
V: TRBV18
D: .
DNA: TGTGCCAGCTCACCACTCGCAGGGTCTGAAGCTTTCTTT
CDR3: CASSPLAGSEAFF

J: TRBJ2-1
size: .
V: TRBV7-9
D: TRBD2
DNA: TGTGCCACCTCCACCGCGACTAGCGGGGTTGTCGAGCAGTTCTTC
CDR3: CATSTATSGVVEQFF

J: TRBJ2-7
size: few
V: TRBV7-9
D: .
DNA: TGTGCCAGCAGCTCGCACAGGGTATCCGAGCAGTACTTC
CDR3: CASSSHRVSEQYF

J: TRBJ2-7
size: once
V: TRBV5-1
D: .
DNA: TGCGCCAGCAGCTTGGAGCTAGCTTTCTACGAGCAGTACTTC
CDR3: CASSLELAFYEQYF

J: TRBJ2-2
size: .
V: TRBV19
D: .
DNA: TGTGCCAGTAGTTTACAGGGTACGTCTGCCGGGGAGCTGTTTTTT
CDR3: CASSLQGTSAGELFF

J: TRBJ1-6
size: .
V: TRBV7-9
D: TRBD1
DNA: TGTGCCAGCAGCTTAGGGACAGGGGAGTCACCCCTCCACTTT
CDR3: CASSLGTGESPLHF

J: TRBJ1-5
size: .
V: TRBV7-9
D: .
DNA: TGTGCCAGCAGCTTAGACAGGCCCAATCAGCCCCAGCATTTT
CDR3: CASSLDRPNQPQHF

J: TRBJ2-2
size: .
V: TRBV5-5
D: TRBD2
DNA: TGTGCCAGCAGCTGGATACCGGGACTAGGACCTAACGGGGCCGGGGAGCTGTTTTTT
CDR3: CASSWIPGLGPNGAGELFF

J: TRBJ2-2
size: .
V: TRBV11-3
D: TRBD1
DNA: TGTGCCAGCAGCTCGGGACAGGGGAACACCGGGGAGCTGTTTTTT
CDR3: CASSSGQGNTGELFF

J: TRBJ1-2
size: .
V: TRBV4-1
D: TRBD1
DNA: TGCGCCAGCAGCCAAGAAGGGGGCAGGGGATATGGCTACACCTTC
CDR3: CASSQEGGRGYGYTF

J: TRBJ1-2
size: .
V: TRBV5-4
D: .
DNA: TGTGCCAGCAGCTCTGACAAATCTAACTATGGCTACACCTTC
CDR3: CASSSDKSNYGYTF

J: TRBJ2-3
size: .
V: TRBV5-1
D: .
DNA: TGCGCCAGTGGTCTCGGGGGAAGGAGCACAGATACGCAGTATTTT
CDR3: CASGLGGRSTDTQYF

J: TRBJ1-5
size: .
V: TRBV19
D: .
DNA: TGTGCCAGTGGACAGATCCTGGCAAGCAATCAGCCCCAGCATTTT
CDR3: CASGQILASNQPQHF

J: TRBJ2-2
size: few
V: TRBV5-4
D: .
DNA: TGTGCCAGCGGGCGATTTGGGACTAACACCGGGGAGCTGTTTTTT
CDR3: CASGRFGTNTGELFF

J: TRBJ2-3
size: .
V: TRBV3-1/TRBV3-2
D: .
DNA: TGTGCCAGCAGCCCCGGGGTGGCGGGCACAGATACGCAGTATTTT
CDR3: CASSPGVAGTDTQYF

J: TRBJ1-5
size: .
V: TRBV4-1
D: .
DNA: TGCGCCAGCAGCCAAGAACACGGACAGTTTAATCAGCCCCAGCATTTT
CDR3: CASSQEHGQFNQPQHF

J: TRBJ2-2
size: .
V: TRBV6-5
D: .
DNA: TGTGCCAGTCCGCGCGGCGGAAGGAGCACCGGGGAGCTGTTTTTT
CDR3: CASPRGGRSTGELFF

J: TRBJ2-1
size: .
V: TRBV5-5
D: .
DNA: TGTGCCAGCTCCGGGATCCTAAATGAGCAGTTCTTC
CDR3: CASSGILNEQFF

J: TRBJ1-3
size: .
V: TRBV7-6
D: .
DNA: TGTGCCAGCGGATCGTCCGGGGGGGCTGGAAACACCATATATTTT
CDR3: CASGSSGGAGNTIYF

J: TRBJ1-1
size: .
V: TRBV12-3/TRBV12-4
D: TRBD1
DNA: TGTGCCAGCATTCCACAGGGGGCTACTGAAGCTTTCTTT
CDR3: CASIPQGATEAFF